The present entry profiles one T cell receptor (beta chain) with its context. As yet, its antigen is unknown. The entry originates in a study of CD8 T cells in ankylosing spondylitis. V shed 6 bases and J 3 bases; nucleotides not matched to a gene: 7. The CDR3 spans 15 residues. The germline V gene has CDR1 MNHEY and CDR2 SMNVEV (reference sequence). For TCR beta, libraries came from quantitative 5'-RACE with molecular barcodes. TCRdb reprocessed the 5' RACE reads via MiXCR and lists one record per CDR3 protein. The sample yields 250,000 to 350,000 distinct CDR3 sequences, around 20% seen once. The study's findings and limits: Earlier authors reported some of these motif variants in reactive arthritis synovial fluid and blood. The authors reported significant enrichment of disease-linked clones in matched ankylosing spondylitis synovial fluid. In peripheral blood, disease-linked CD8+ clones occurred at relatively low frequencies.

The clonotype comes from a female donor with ankylosing spondylitis or in good health (not recorded which). The sequenced material came from blood, either unsorted or a sorted T cell fraction (not recorded which). The genes are TRBV27 and TRBJ1-2; TRBD1 aligns across 10 bases. The chain's CDR3 is CASRPGQGYDYGYTF. The CDR3 coding sequence is TGTGCCAGCAGGCCGGGACAGGGGTACGACTATGGCTACACCTTC.